This T cell receptor beta chain was identified in a study of graft-versus-host responses after intestinal transplantation. Study at large: Recipients had multivisceral, liver-intestinal, or isolated intestinal transplants. For two to four years after anti-thymocyte globulin induction, all recipients took tacrolimus and steroids. Study conclusions and caveats: Investigators detected GvH clones in recipient marrow, with some emerging earlier in ileum or blood. The highest levels of circulating GvH clones went along with early declines in HvG clones after transplant.

Germline V CDR1 and CDR2: SNHLY, FYNNEI. CDR3 length: 13 amino acids. The V end lost 8 bases, the J end lost 1 base, and 12 bases lay between the germline ends. This clone turned up a few times. Antigen specificity is unknown. Repertoires were generated with immunoSEQ multiplex PCR, while TCRdb's copy carries only in-frame clones and drops some. The sample shows 60,000 to 90,000 clones, roughly 88% of them seen only once. V is TRBV2 and J is TRBJ2-7; D is ambiguous. Sequences were derived from unstimulated CD8+ T cells sorted from spleen or lymph node cells, sampled before intestinal transplant. This receptor was identified in a human donor who received an intestinal transplant. CDR3: CASYEVRSYEQYF. The DNA for the CDR3 is TGTGCCAGCTACGAAGTACGGTCCTACGAGCAGTACTTC. The variable domain in full, with the rest retrieved from reference TRBV2 and TRBJ2-7, is EPEVTQTPSHQVTQMGQEVILRCVPISNHLYFYWYRQILGQKVEFLVSFYNNEISEKSEIFDDQFSVERPDGSNFTLKIRSTKLEDSAMYFCASYEVRSYEQYFGPGTRLTVT.